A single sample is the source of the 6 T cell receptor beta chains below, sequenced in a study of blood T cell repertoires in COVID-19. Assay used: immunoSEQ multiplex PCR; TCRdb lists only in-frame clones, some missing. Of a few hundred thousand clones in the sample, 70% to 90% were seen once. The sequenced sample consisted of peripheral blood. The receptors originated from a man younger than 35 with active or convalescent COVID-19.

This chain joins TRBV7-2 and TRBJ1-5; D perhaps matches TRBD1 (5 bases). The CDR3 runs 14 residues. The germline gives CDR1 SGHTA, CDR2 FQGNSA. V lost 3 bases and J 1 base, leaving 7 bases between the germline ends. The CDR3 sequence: CASSFKGSNQPQHF. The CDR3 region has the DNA TGTGCCAGCAGCTTTAAGGGGAGCAATCAGCCCCAGCATTTT.

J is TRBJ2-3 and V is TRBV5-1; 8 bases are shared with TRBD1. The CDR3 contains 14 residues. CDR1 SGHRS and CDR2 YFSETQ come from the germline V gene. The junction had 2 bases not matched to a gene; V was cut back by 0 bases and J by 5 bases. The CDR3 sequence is CASSLDRGIDTQYF. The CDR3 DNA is TGCGCCAGCAGCTTGGACAGGGGGATAGATACGCAGTATTTT.

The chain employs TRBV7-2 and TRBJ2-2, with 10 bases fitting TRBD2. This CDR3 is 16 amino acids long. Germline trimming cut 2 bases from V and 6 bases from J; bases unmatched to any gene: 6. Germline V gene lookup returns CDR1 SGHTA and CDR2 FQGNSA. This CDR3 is CASSLLAGGFSGELFF. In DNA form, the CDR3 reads TGTGCCAGCAGCTTATTAGCGGGGGGCTTTTCCGGGGAGCTGTTTTTT.

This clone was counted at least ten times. Here the CDR3 DNA reads TGTGCCAGCAGCCAAGGGGAGACAGGGAGCGATGGGGCCAACGTCCTGACTTTC. This codes for CASSQGETGSDGANVLTF. V and J are TRBV4-2 and TRBJ2-6; 7 nucleotides match TRBD1. V lost 1 base, J lost 3 bases, and 9 bases stayed unmatched. Germline V gene lookup returns CDR1 LGHNA and CDR2 YNFKEQ. This CDR3 is built from 18 residues.

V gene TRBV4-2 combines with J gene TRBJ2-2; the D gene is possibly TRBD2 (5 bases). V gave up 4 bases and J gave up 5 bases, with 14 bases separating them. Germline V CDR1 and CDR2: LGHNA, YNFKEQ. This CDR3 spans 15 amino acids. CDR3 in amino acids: CASSPPGDSTGELFF. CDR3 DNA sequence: TGTGCCAGCAGCCCCCCCGGGGATTCGACCGGGGAGCTGTTTTTT.

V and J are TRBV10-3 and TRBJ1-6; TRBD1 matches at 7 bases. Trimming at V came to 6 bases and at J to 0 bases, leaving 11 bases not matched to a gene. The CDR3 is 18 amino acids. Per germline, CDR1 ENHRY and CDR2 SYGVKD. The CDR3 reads CAIRRTGESGSYNSPLHF. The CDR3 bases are TGTGCCATCAGGAGAACAGGGGAATCAGGCTCCTATAATTCACCCCTCCACTTT.